Given below is one TCR beta chain in context. The antigen is undetermined. It was RNA transcripts that yielded the amplified TCR beta CDR3 regions. Initially, a first-round RT-PCR of the TCR CDR3 employed the HTBI primer set. TCRdb fed the multiplex PCR reads into MiXCR, producing one record per CDR3 protein. The sample records about 570,000 distinct CDR3 sequences, 12% to 15% being singletons. The sample originates from a study of T cells in Graves' hyperthyroidism and ophthalmopathy. About the research overall: The authors collected peripheral blood at initial diagnosis, before any treatment. Overall study findings and caveats: Expanded thyroid clonotypes (above 0.001) were mostly also found in blood.

Stable Graves' hyperthyroidism meant no ophthalmopathy progression within 18 months. Diagnostic assessment was based on clinical symptoms, serum thyroxine and TRAb, thyroid ultrasound and orbital computed tomography. The sequence was obtained from a woman between 40 and 50 years old with Graves' hyperthyroidism. The sample consisted of blood.

CDR3 sequence (DNA): TGCGCCAGCAGCTTGGGGGGTTTGGAGGATACGCAGTATTTT. Its protein is CASSLGGLEDTQYF. The rearrangement uses TRBV5-1 and TRBJ2-3; D not resolved. The CDR3 length is 14 residues. From germline, CDR1 is SGHRS and CDR2 YFSETQ. V gave up 0 bases and J gave up 6 bases, with 11 bases separating them.